This passage covers 6 T cell receptor beta chains from one sample sequenced in a study of T cells in Graves' hyperthyroidism and ophthalmopathy. There were TCR beta CDR3 regions amplified from RNA transcripts. A set of HTBI primers served as the primers for a first-round RT-PCR of the TCR CDR3. TCRdb independently ran MiXCR on the multiplex PCR reads; one entry per CDR3 protein. The sample has approximately 640,000 distinct CDR3 sequences, 16% seen once. Sequenced sample: blood. These receptors all stem from a woman in her twenties or thirties with Graves' hyperthyroidism.

This clonotype appeared many times. J is TRBJ2-7 and V is TRBV5-1, with 9 bases identical to TRBD1. Germline V gene data show CDR1 as SGHRS and CDR2 as YFSETQ. The CDR3 is made up of 16 amino acids. V lost 4 bases and J lost 7; bases outside the gene matches: 15. The chain's CDR3 is CASSPGGRTGVGEQYF. Written as DNA, the CDR3 is TGCGCCAGCAGCCCTGGGGGAAGGACAGGGGTTGGTGAGCAGTACTTC.

This clonotype was seen ten or more times. The chain uses TRBV7-2 and TRBJ2-7; 7 bases are shared with TRBD1. J lost 4 bases, V lost 0 bases, and 6 bases had no gene match. The CDR3 loop spans 15 amino acids. Germline V lookup: CDR1 SGHTA, CDR2 FQGNSA. CDR3 sequence (DNA): TGTGCCAGCAGCTTAGCAGGGGGCTCTGGGTACGAGCAGTACTTC. Protein product: CASSLAGGSGYEQYF.

This clonotype was seen a few times. The gene calls are TRBV7-2 and TRBJ2-5; no reliable D call. V lost 1 base and J 2 bases, leaving 14 bases between the germline ends. The CDR3 covers 16 residues. The germline V gene encodes CDR1 SGHTA and CDR2 FQGNSA. CDR3 sequence (DNA): TGTGCCAGCAGCTTAGAGGTGCCGCATCTGCAAGAGACCCAGTACTTC. It codes for CASSLEVPHLQETQYF.

This clonotype was recorded many times. The chain links TRBV6-5 to TRBJ1-2; TRBD1 matches at 9 bases. Germline trimming cut 1 base from V and 8 bases from J; bases unmatched to any gene: 5. CDR3 length: 14 residues. Germline loops: CDR1 MNHEY, CDR2 SVGAGI. CDR3 protein: CASSYLQGARGYTF. The DNA for the CDR3 is TGTGCCAGCAGTTACTTACAGGGGGCGAGGGGCTACACCTTC.

This clonotype was found many times. CDR3 residues: CASSQDPRLAYNEQFF. CDR3 nucleotide sequence: TGTGCCAGCAGCCAAGATCCCCGACTCGCCTACAATGAGCAGTTCTTC. The chain combines TRBV3-1 with TRBJ2-1; D not resolved. The V end lost 0 bases, the J end lost 2 bases, and 11 bases lay between the germline ends. CDR1 is LGHDT and CDR2 is YNNKEL in the germline V gene (reference sequence). The CDR3 is made up of 16 amino acids.

This clonotype came up many times. Sequence at one end of the junction differs from germline and may be a read error. V and J are TRBV2 and TRBJ2-7; 9 bases match TRBD2. This CDR3 comprises 16 residues. CDR1 is SNHLY, CDR2 FYNNEI, per germline. Here the CDR3 reads CASSETPGTSSHEQYF. CDR3 DNA sequence: TGTGCCAGCAGTGAAACCCCCGGGACTAGCTCCCACGAGCAGTACTTC.